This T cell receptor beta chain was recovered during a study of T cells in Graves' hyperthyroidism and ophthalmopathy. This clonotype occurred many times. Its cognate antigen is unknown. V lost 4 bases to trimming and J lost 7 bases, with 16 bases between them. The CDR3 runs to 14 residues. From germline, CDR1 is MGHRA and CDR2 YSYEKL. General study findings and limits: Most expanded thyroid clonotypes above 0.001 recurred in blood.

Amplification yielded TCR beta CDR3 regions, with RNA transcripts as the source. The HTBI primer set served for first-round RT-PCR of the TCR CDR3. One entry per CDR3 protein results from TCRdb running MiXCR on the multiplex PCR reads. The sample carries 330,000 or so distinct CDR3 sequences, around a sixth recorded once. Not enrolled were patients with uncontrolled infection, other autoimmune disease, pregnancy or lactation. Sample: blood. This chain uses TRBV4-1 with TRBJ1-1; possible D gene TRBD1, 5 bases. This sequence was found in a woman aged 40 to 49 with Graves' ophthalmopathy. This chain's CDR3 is CASSRHGTPGEAFF. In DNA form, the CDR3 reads TGCGCCAGCAGCCGACACGGGACGCCAGGTGAAGCTTTCTTT.